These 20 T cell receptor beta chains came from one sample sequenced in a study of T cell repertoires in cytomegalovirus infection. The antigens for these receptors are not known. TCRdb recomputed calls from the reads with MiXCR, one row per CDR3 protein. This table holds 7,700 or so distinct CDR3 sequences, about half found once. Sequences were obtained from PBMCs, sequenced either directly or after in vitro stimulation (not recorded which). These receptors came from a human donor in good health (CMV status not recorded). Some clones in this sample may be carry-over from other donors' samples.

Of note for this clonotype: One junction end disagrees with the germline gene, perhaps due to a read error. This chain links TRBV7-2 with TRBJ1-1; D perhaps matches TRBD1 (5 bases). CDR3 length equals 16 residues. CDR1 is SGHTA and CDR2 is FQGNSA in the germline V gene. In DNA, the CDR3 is TGTGTCAGCAGCTTAGATTCTAGGGGCTCGAACACTGAAGCTTTCTGG. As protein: CVSSLDSRGSNTEAFW.

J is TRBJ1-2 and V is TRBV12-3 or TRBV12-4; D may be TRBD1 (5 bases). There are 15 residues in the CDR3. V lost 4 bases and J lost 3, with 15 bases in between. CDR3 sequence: CASSSPAGFDYGYTF. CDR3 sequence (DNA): TGTGCCAGCAGTTCTCCGGCAGGGTTTGACTATGGCTACACCTTC.

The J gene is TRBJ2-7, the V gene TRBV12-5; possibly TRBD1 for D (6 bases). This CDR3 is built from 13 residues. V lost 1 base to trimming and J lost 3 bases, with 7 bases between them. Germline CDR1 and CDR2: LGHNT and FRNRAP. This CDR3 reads CASGLGTDYEQYF. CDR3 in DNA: TGTGCTAGTGGTTTGGGGACAGACTACGAGCAGTACTTC.

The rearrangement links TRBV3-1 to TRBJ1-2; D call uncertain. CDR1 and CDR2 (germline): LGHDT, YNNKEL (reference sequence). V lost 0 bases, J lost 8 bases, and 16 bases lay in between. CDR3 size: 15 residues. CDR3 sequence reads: CASSQDTLLITGYTF. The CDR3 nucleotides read TGTGCCAGCAGCCAAGATACACTCCTCATTACGGGCTACACCTTC.

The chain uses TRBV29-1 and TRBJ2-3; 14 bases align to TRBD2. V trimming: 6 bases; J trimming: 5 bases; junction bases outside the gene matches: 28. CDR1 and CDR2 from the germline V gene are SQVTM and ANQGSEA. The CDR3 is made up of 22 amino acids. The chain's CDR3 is CSVTGGLAGVSKVPMLGDTQYF. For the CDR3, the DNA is TGCAGCGTCACAGGGGGACTAGCGGGAGTATCCAAGGTGCCGATGCTCGGAGATACGCAGTATTTT.

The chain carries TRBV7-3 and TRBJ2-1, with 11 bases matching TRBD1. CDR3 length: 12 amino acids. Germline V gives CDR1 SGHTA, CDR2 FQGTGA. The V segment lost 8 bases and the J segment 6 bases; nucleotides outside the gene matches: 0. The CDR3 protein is CASGTGGNEQFF. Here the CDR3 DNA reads TGTGCCAGCGGGACAGGGGGCAATGAGCAGTTCTTC.

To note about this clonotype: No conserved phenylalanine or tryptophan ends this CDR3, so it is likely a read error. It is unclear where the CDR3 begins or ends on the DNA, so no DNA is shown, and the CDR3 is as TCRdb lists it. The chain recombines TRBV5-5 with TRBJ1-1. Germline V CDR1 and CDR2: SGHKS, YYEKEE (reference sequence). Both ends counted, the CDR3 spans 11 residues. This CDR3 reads CASTLGREDFC.

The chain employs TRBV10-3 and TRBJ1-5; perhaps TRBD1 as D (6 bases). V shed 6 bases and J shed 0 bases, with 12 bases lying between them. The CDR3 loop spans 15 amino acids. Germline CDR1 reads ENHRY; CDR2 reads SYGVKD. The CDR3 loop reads CAIRMDSNSNQPQHF. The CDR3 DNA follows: TGTGCCATCAGGATGGACAGCAATAGCAATCAGCCCCAGCATTTT.

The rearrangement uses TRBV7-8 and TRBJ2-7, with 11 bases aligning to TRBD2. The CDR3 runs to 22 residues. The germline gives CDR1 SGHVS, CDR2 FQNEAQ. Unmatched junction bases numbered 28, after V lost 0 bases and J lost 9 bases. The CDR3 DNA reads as TGTGCCAGCAGCTTAGCGGGACTAGCGGCATGTGTAAACTACGGCGTCCGCAAGGGGCAGTACTTC. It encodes CASSLAGLAACVNYGVRKGQYF.

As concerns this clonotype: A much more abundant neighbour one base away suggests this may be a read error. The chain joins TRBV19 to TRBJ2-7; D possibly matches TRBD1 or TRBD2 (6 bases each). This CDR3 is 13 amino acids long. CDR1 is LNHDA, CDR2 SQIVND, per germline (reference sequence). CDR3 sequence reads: CVTSAGGDYEQYF. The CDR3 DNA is TGTGTCACCTCCGCCGGGGGCGACTACGAGCAGTACTTC.

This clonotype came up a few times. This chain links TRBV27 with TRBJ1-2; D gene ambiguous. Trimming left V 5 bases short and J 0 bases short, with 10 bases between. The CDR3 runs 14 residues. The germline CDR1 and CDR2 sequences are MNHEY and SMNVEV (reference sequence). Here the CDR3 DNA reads TGTGCCAGCAGTCCCCGTGGAGCTAACTATGGCTACACCTTC. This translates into CASSPRGANYGYTF.

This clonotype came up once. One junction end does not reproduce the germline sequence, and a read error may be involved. The CDR3 protein is CARCLVSLIGAVPYTEQFF. CDR3 sequence (DNA): TGTGCTAGGTGTTTGGTATCGTTAATAGGGGCCGTCCCCTACACTGAGCAGTTCTTC. V gene TRBV12-5 combines with J gene TRBJ2-1; the D gene is possibly TRBD1 (5 bases). CDR3 length: 19 amino acids. Germline CDR1 LGHNT, CDR2 FRNRAP.

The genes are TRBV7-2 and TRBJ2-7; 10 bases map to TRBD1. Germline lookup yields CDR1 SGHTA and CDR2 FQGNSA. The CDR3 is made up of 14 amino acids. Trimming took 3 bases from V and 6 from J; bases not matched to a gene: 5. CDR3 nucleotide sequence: TGTGCCAGCAGCTTCGCCGGGACAGGGGTCGAGCAGTACTTC. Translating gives CASSFAGTGVEQYF. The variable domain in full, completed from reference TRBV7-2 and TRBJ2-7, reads GAGVSQSPSNKVTEKGKDVELRCDPISGHTALYWYRQSLGQGLEFLIYFQGNSAPDKSGLPSDRFSAERTGGSVSTLTIQRTQQEDSAVYLCASSFAGTGVEQYFGPGTRLTVT.

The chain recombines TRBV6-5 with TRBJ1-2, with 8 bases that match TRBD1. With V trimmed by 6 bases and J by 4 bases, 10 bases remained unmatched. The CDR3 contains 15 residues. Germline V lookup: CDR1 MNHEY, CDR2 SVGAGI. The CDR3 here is CASSSFQGAGYGYTF. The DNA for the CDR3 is TGTGCCAGCAGCTCGTTCCAGGGGGCCGGCTATGGCTACACCTTC.

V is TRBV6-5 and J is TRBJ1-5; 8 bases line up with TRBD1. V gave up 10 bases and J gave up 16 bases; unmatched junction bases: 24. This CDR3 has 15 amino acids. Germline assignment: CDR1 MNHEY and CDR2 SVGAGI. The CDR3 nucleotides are TGTGCCACAGGCCTCCGACAGGGGACCAAGCAGCCCCCTCATTTT. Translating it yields CATGLRQGTKQPPHF.

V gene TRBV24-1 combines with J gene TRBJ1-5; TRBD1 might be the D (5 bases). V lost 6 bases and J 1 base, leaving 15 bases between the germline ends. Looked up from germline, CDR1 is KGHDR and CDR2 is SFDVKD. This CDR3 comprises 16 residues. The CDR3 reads CATSPLRGLSNQPQHF. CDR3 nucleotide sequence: TGTGCCACCAGTCCCCTAAGGGGTTTGAGCAATCAGCCCCAGCATTTT.

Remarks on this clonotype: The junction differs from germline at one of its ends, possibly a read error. The CDR3 spells CASSQDYSSGGNNEQVF. The CDR3 DNA reads as TGTGCCAGCAGCCAAGACTACTCTAGCGGGGGAAATAATGAGCAGGTCTTC. This chain connects TRBV4-2 to TRBJ2-1; 10 bases agree with TRBD2. The CDR3 length is 17 residues. Germline assignment: CDR1 LGHNA and CDR2 YNFKEQ.

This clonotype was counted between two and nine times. The DNA of the CDR3 is TGTGCCAGCAGCACTGGACAGGTTTTGCAGCCCCAGCATTTT. Translating it yields CASSTGQVLQPQHF. This rearrangement joins TRBV7-2 to TRBJ1-5, with TRBD1 identical over 7 bases. The CDR3 loop spans 14 amino acids. Germline V gene data show CDR1 as SGHTA and CDR2 as FQGNSA. J lost 7 bases, V lost 5 bases, and 8 bases had no gene match.

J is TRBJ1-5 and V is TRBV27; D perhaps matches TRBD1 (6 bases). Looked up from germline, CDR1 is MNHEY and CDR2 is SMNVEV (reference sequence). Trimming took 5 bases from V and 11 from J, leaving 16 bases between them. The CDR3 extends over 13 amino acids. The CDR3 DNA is TGTGCCAGCAGTACAGGGTCTGGGCCGACCCAGCATTTT. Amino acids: CASSTGSGPTQHF.

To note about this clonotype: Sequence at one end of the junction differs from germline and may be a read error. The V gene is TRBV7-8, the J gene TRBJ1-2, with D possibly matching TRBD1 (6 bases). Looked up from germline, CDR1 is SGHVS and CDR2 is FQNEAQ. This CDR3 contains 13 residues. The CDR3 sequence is CASLLGQLDFYPF. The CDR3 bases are TGTGCCAGCCTCTTAGGACAGCTAGATTTCTACCCCTTC.